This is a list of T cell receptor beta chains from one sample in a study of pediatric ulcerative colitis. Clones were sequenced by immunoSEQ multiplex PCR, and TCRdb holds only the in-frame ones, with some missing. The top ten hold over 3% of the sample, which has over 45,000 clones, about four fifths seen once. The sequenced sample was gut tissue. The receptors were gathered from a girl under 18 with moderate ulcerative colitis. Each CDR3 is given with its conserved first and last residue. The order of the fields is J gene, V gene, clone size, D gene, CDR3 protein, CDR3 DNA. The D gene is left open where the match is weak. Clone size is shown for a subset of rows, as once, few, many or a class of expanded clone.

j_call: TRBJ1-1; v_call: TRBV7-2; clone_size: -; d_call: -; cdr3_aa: CASSLSGGARTEAFF; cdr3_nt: TGTGCCAGCAGCCTTAGCGGGGGGGCGAGGACTGAAGCTTTCTTT
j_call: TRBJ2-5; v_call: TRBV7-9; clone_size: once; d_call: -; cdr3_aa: CASGGGSAAETQYF; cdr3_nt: TGTGCCAGTGGGGGAGGATCGGCGGCGGAGACCCAGTACTTC
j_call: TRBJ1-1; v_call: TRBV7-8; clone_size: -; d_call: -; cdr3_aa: CASSLVGTTEAFF; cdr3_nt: TGTGCCAGCAGCTTAGTTGGGACCACTGAAGCTTTCTTT
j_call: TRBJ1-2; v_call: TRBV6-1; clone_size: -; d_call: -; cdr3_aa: CASSELARGSYGYTF; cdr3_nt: TGTGCCAGCAGTGAACTGGCTCGCGGGAGCTATGGCTACACCTTC
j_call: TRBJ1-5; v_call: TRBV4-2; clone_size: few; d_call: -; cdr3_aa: CASSHPQVGQPQHF; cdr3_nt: TGTGCCAGCAGCCATCCGCAGGTCGGCCAGCCCCAGCATTTT
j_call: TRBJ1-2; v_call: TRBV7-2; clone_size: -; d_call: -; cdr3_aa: CASSLISGTDYGYTF; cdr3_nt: TGTGCCAGCAGCTTAATTTCTGGGACGGACTATGGCTACACCTTC
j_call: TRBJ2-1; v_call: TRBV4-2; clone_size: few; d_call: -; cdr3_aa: CASSQERAPTGDEQFF; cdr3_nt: TGTGCCAGCAGCCAAGAGAGAGCGCCCACTGGGGATGAGCAGTTCTTC
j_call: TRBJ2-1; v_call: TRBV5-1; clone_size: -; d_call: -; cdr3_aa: CASSLQGARPNIDNNEQFF; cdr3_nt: TGCGCCAGCAGCTTGCAAGGGGCCCGGCCCAATATAGATAACAATGAGCAGTTCTTC
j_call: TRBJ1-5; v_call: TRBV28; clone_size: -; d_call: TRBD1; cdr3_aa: CASSLGQGGSNQPQHF; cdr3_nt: TGTGCCAGCAGTTTGGGACAGGGAGGCAGCAATCAGCCCCAGCATTTT
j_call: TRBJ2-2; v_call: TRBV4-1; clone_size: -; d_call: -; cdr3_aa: CASSQETGGNTGELFF; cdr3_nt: TGCGCCAGCAGCCAAGAAACGGGCGGAAACACCGGGGAGCTGTTTTTT
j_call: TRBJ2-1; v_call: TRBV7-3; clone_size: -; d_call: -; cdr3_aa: CASTHTGFREQFF; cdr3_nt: TGTGCCAGCACCCATACGGGCTTCAGGGAGCAGTTCTTC
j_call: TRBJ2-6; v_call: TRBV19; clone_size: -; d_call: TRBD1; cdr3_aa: CASSIDRTGGRTGANVLTF; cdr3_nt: TGTGCCAGTAGTATAGATCGGACAGGGGGCAGGACTGGGGCCAACGTCCTGACTTTC
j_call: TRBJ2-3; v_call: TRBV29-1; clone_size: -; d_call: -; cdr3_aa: CSVEFTDTQYF; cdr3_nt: TGCAGCGTTGAATTCACAGATACGCAGTATTTT
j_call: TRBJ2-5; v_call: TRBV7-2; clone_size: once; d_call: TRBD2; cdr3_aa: CASSIGLAGQETQYF; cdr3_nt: TGTGCCAGCAGCATTGGACTAGCGGGGCAAGAGACCCAGTACTTC
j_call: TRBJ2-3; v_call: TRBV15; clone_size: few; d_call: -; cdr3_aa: CATSKGGSSWADTQYF; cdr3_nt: TGTGCCACCAGCAAAGGGGGGAGTTCTTGGGCAGATACGCAGTATTTT
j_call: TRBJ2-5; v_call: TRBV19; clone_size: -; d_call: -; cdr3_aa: CASSWVRSAGGGETQYF; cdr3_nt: TGTGCCAGTAGTTGGGTCCGGTCAGCGGGCGGAGGAGAGACCCAGTACTTC
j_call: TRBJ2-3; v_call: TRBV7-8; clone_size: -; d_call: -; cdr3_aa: CASSLDVRGTNRKYF; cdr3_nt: TGTGCCAGCAGCTTAGACGTTAGAGGGACCAACCGAAAGTATTTT
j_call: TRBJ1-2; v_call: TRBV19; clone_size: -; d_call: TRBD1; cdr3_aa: CASSSRTGDYYGYTF; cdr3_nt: TGTGCCAGTAGTTCACGGACAGGGGACTACTATGGCTACACCTTC
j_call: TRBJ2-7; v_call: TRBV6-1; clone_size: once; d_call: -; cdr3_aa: CASNFDWTGSYEQYF; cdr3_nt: TGTGCCAGCAATTTTGACTGGACGGGCTCCTACGAGCAGTACTTC
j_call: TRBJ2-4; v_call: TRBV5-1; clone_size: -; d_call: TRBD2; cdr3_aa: CASSFSASGGAWGKNIQYF; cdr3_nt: TGCGCCAGCAGCTTCTCCGCTAGCGGGGGGGCCTGGGGCAAAAACATTCAGTACTTC
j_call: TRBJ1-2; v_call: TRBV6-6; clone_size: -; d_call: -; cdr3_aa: CASTADTGNYGYTF; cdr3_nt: TGTGCCAGCACCGCTGACACAGGGAACTATGGCTACACCTTC
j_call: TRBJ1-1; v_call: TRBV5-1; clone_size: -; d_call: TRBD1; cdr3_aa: CASNQGADTEAFF; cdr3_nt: TGCGCCAGCAACCAGGGGGCAGACACTGAAGCTTTCTTT
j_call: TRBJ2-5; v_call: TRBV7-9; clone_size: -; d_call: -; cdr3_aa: CASVGGVEETQYF; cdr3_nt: TGTGCCAGCGTCGGAGGTGTCGAAGAGACCCAGTACTTC
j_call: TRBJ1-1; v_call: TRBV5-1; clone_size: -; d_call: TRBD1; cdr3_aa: CASSWDRNTEAFF; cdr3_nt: TGCGCCAGCAGCTGGGACAGAAACACTGAAGCTTTCTTT
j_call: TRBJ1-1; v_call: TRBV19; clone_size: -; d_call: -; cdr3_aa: CATRAGGSLMDTEAFF; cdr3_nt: TGTGCCACTAGGGCGGGGGGCTCGCTCATGGACACTGAAGCTTTCTTT
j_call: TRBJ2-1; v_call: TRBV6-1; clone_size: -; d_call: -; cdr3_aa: CASSEAGRGQQNLYNEQFF; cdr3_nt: TGTGCCAGCAGTGAAGCGGGCCGGGGGCAACAAAACTTATACAATGAGCAGTTCTTC
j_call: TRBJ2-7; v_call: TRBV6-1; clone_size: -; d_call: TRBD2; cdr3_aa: CASSEWLAGLYEQYF; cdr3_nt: TGTGCCAGCAGTGAATGGCTAGCGGGATTATACGAGCAGTACTTC
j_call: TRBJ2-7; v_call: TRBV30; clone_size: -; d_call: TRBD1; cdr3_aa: CAWNPGTGAYEQYF; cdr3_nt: TGTGCCTGGAACCCCGGGACAGGGGCCTACGAGCAGTACTTC